This T cell receptor (beta chain) comes out of a study of Graves' ophthalmopathy and Graves' hyperthyroidism. Ophthalmopathic donors had moderate-to-severe activity, CAS ≥3 and NOSPECS ≥4, with disease that had lasted under 3 months. Diagnosis used clinical symptoms, serum thyroxine, TRAb, thyroid ultrasound and orbital computed tomography. Using RNA transcripts, the TCR beta CDR3 regions were amplified. HTBI primers primed a first-round RT-PCR, and a second-round multiplex PCR followed. From the multiplex PCR reads, TCRdb called clonotypes with MiXCR, one entry per CDR3 protein. The data hold roughly 400,000 distinct CDR3 sequences, with around 16% observed a single time. This CDR3 comprises 15 residues. The V gene lost 3 bases and the J gene lost 4 bases, with 15 bases spanning the gap. The germline gives CDR1 MDHEN, CDR2 SYDVKM. Study-wide findings and caveats: At about 69% sensitivity and approximately 72% specificity, the model predicted progression of the ophthalmopathy. Also, most clonotypes expanded in the thyroid above 0.001 frequency appeared in blood.

This clonotype was seen many times. As yet, its antigen is unknown. The material sequenced was peripheral blood. This sequence was found in a woman between 18 and 30 years old with Graves' ophthalmopathy. The rearrangement joins TRBV28 to TRBJ1-1; no definite D call. CDR3 nucleotide sequence: TGTGCCAGCAGTTTTCCAGTTGGGCGAACCACTGAAGCTTTCTTT. Protein sequence: CASSFPVGRTTEAFF.